This T cell receptor beta chain was identified during a study of immune characterization of retroperitoneal liposarcoma. TCRdb processed the PCR reads anew with MiXCR; each CDR3 protein has one entry. The sample holds roughly 2,300 distinct CDR3 sequences, 45% to 55% seen once. In germline, CDR1 is MNHNS, CDR2 SASEGT. Trimming cost V 6 bases and J 2 bases; bases outside gene matches: 4. The CDR3 runs 16 residues. This chain links TRBV6-1 with TRBJ2-1; 13 bases align to TRBD2. Sequenced sample: tumor tissue. The source of this sequence is a female donor with retroperitoneal liposarcoma. This chain's CDR3 is CASRLGLAGAYNEQFF. In nucleotides, the CDR3 is TGTGCCAGCAGACTAGGACTAGCGGGGGCCTACAATGAGCAGTTCTTC.